The 27 T cell receptor beta chains listed next were all sequenced from one sample in a study of blood T cells in healthy people across ages. Primed by a sample-barcoded 5' primer and a J-beta primer mix, a second PCR proceeded for about 6 to 11 cycles. TCRdb redid the calling of the 5' RACE reads with MiXCR, one entry per CDR3 protein. The sample consists of hundreds of thousands of distinct CDR3 sequences, 40% to 45% of them appearing once. The sample taken for sequencing was blood. Source of these receptors: an elderly man in good health.

V and J are TRBV12-3 or TRBV12-4 and TRBJ1-3; D unresolved. The V and J ends lost 2 bases and 5 bases respectively, with 1 base between them. CDR3 length equals 11 residues. CDR3 protein: CASSLRNTIYF. Here the CDR3 DNA reads TGTGCCAGCAGTTTAAGAAACACCATATATTTT.

This clonotype was observed a handful of times. The chain couples TRBV5-1 to TRBJ2-3; D remains unclear. Germline values: CDR1 SGHRS, CDR2 YFSETQ. The CDR3 has 15 residues. V gave up 0 bases and J gave up 2 bases, with 10 bases separating them. The CDR3: CASSLAAGITDTQYF. The DNA of the CDR3 is TGCGCCAGCAGCTTGGCCGCTGGGATCACAGATACGCAGTATTTT. Together with reference TRBV5-1 and TRBJ2-3, the CDR3 gives the full variable domain: KAGVTQTPRYLIKTRGQQVTLSCSPISGHRSVSWYQQTPGQGLQFLFEYFSETQRNKGNFPGRFSGRQFSNSRSEMNVSTLELGDSALYLCASSLAAGITDTQYFGPGTRLTVL.

This clonotype was detected a few times. The CDR3 sequence: CASSLSGGQTHTDTQYF. CDR3 DNA: TGTGCCAGCAGCCTTAGCGGGGGACAAACTCACACAGATACGCAGTATTTT. The chain couples TRBV7-2 to TRBJ2-3; 9 positions agree with TRBD2. Germline V gene sequence: CDR1 SGHTA, CDR2 FQGNSA. The CDR3 runs to 17 residues. V dropped 5 bases and J dropped 2; count of bases not matched to a gene: 11.

This clonotype was found many times. The gene calls are TRBV6-6 and TRBJ2-5, with a tentative D call TRBD2 (6 bases). The V end lost 6 bases, the J end lost 4 bases, and 15 bases lay between the germline ends. Germline CDR1 MNHNY, CDR2 SVGAGI (reference sequence). The CDR3 totals 14 residues. CDR3 protein: CASSPYGGSETQYF. CDR3 coding DNA: TGTGCCAGCAGCCCATACGGGGGTTCAGAGACCCAGTACTTC.

In its sample, this clonotype was seen a few times. For the CDR3, the DNA is TGCAGTGCCACCGGGACAGGGGGCCATGGCTACACCTTC. Amino acids: CSATGTGGHGYTF. This chain uses TRBV20-1 with TRBJ1-2, with 12 bases identical to TRBD1. The CDR3 has 13 residues. V lost 6 bases, J lost 6 bases, and 5 bases stayed unmatched. In germline, CDR1 is DFQATT, CDR2 SNEGSKA (reference sequence).

The sample holds a few counts of this clonotype. The V gene is TRBV20-1, the J gene TRBJ2-7; no reliable D call. Germline CDR1 and CDR2: DFQATT and SNEGSKA (reference sequence). The CDR3 loop spans 11 amino acids. Deletions cut 3 bases from V and 5 bases from J, with 8 bases between. CDR3 coding DNA: TGCAGTGCTAGTAGGTCGGACGAGCAGTACTTC. This codes for CSASRSDEQYF.

This clonotype was found a few times. This chain joins TRBV7-3 and TRBJ2-5; 7 bases align to TRBD1. The end of the DNA fits TRBJ2-7 better, so the J call may be wrong. Looked up from germline, CDR1 is SGHTA and CDR2 is FQGTGA. The length of the CDR3 is 15 residues. The CDR3 here is CASSSPTGLKGEQYF. The CDR3 DNA reads TGTGCCAGCAGCTCCCCGACAGGGTTGAAGGGCGAGCAGTACTTC.

V and J are TRBV11-2 and TRBJ2-3; 7 nucleotides match TRBD1. J lost 8 bases, V lost 5 bases, and 4 bases had no gene match. CDR3 length equals 12 residues. Germline V gene sequence: CDR1 SGHAT, CDR2 FQNNGV. The CDR3: CASSPPGGTQYF. The CDR3 nucleotides read TGTGCCAGCAGCCCCCCAGGGGGTACGCAGTATTTT.

In its sample, this clonotype was seen a few times. The V and J genes are TRBV29-1 and TRBJ1-2; no reliable D call. CDR1 and CDR2 from the germline V gene are SQVTM and ANQGSEA. Trimming shortened V by 3 bases and J by 6 bases, and 14 bases separated the two germline ends. The CDR3 length is 13 residues. CDR3 in DNA: TGCAGCGTTGAGACGGGCCTGGAGAATGGCTACACCTTC. Translating it yields CSVETGLENGYTF.

CDR3 bases: TGTGCCACAAAGCGGGAGGGGAGCACAGATACGCAGTATTTT. It is translated as CATKREGSTDTQYF. V is TRBV6-5 and J is TRBJ2-3; TRBD2 matches 10 bases. Germline CDR1 is MNHEY and CDR2 is SVGAGI. Unmatched junction bases numbered 4, after V lost 10 bases and J lost 0 bases. The CDR3 has 14 residues.

The rearrangement uses TRBV25-1 and TRBJ2-1, with D possibly being TRBD2 (6 bases). Germline V gene lookup returns CDR1 MGHDK and CDR2 SYGVNS. The length of the CDR3 is 15 residues. DNA for the CDR3: TGTACCAAAAAACGAGGGACTGGGTACTACAATGAGCAGTTCTTC. It specifies CTKKRGTGYYNEQFF.

The rearrangement joins TRBV30 to TRBJ2-1, with no clear D. Trimming left V 5 bases short and J 6 bases short, with 11 bases between. The CDR3 sequence is 12 residues long. Germline assignment: CDR1 GTSNPN and CDR2 SVGIG (reference sequence). CDR3 nucleotides: TGTGCCTGGCACGAATTTACCAATGAGCAGTTCTTC. As protein: CAWHEFTNEQFF.

There are a few counts of this clonotype. The rearrangement joins TRBV7-9 to TRBJ2-7; TRBD1 matches at 7 bases. V shed 0 bases, J shed 2 bases, and the junction held 10 bases outside the gene matches. Germline V lookup: CDR1 SEHNR, CDR2 FQNEAQ (reference sequence). The CDR3 runs 17 residues. The chain's CDR3 is CASSLARGRLLPYEQYF. CDR3 DNA: TGTGCCAGCAGCTTAGCGAGGGGGCGACTGCTACCCTACGAGCAGTACTTC. Full variable domain (rest looked up from reference TRBV7-9 and TRBJ2-7): DTGVSQNPRHKITKRGQNVTFRCDPISEHNRLYWYRQTLGQGPEFLTYFQNEAQLEKSRLLSDRFSAERPKGSFSTLEIQRTEQGDSAMYLCASSLARGRLLPYEQYFGPGTRLTVT.

V gene TRBV12-3 or TRBV12-4 combines with J gene TRBJ1-2; D is ambiguous. V was cut by 1 base and J by 9 bases, with 9 bases left in between. The CDR3 sequence is 12 residues long. CDR3 protein: CASSLGDWSYTF. The CDR3 DNA is TGTGCCAGCAGTTTAGGAGACTGGAGCTACACCTTC.

Of note for this clonotype: Given a much more abundant clone one base away, this may be a read error. The chain combines TRBV2 with TRBJ2-1; maybe TRBD1 (5 bases). Between the trimmed V and J ends, which lost 7 bases and 6 bases, there was a span of 19 bases. Germline CDR1 reads SNHLY; CDR2 reads FYNNEI. CDR3 length: 15 residues. DNA of the CDR3: TGTGCCAGCATAGCACGCAGGCAGGGTGGCAATGAGCAGTTCTTC. Translation gives CASIARRQGGNEQFF.

This clonotype appeared a few times. The J gene is TRBJ2-3, the V gene TRBV11-2; 9 nucleotides align to TRBD2. Germline V lookup: CDR1 SGHAT, CDR2 FQNNGV. CDR3 length equals 16 residues. Losses at the gene ends were 5 bases for V and 5 bases for J; bases not matched to a gene: 11. CDR3 loop: CASSPVRAGGGDTQYF. CDR3 nucleotide sequence: TGTGCCAGCAGCCCCGTTAGGGCGGGGGGGGGAGATACGCAGTATTTT. Full variable domain (outside the CDR3, taken from reference TRBV11-2 and TRBJ2-3): EAGVAQSPRYKIIEKRQSVAFWCNPISGHATLYWYQQILGQGPKLLIQFQNNGVVDDSQLPKDRFSAERLKGVDSTLKIQPAKLEDSAVYLCASSPVRAGGGDTQYFGPGTRLTVL.

This clonotype occurred a few times. The chain has TRBV28 and TRBJ1-6, with 10 bases that match TRBD1. CDR3 length: 14 residues. V trimming: 6 bases; J trimming: 10 bases; junction bases outside the gene matches: 6. CDR1 MDHEN and CDR2 SYDVKM come from the germline V gene. CDR3 in DNA: TGTGCCAGCAGCCACGACAGGGGGCACTCACCCCTCCACTTT. Its protein product is CASSHDRGHSPLHF.

Ten or more counts support this clonotype. The J gene is TRBJ2-3, the V gene TRBV7-2; the D gene could be TRBD1 or TRBD2 (5 bases each). Germline assignment: CDR1 SGHTA and CDR2 FQGNSA. V lost 6 bases and J 3 bases, leaving 10 bases between the germline ends. The CDR3 length is 13 residues. CDR3 amino acids: CASRGTNTDTQYF. As DNA, the CDR3 is TGTGCCAGCAGAGGGACGAATACAGATACGCAGTATTTT.

This chain connects TRBV6-6 to TRBJ2-1; 7 nucleotides agree with TRBD2. CDR1 MNHNY and CDR2 SVGAGI come from the germline V gene (reference sequence). The CDR3 covers 13 residues. Trimming cost V 5 bases and J 10 bases; bases outside gene matches: 8. DNA for the CDR3: TGTGCCAGCAGTAAGGCGGGAGCTCGCGAGCAGTTCTTC. This encodes CASSKAGAREQFF.

This clonotype was detected a few times. The chain uses TRBV20-1 and TRBJ1-1, with D possibly being TRBD1 (5 bases). Per the germline V gene, CDR1 is DFQATT and CDR2 is SNEGSKA (reference sequence). CDR3 size: 13 residues. Deletions cut 6 bases from V and 5 bases from J, with 16 bases between. CDR3 region: CSAVMGERTEAFF. CDR3 nucleotides: TGCAGTGCCGTAATGGGGGAGCGGACTGAAGCTTTCTTT.

This clonotype was counted ten times or more. V usage is TRBV29-1 and J usage is TRBJ2-7; either TRBD1 or TRBD2 may supply D (6 bases each). Germline CDR1 reads SQVTM; CDR2 reads ANQGSEA. Trimming stripped 6 bases from V and 2 bases from J, with 14 bases between. The CDR3 loop spans 13 amino acids. This CDR3 is CSVDQGTPYEQYF. In nucleotides, the CDR3 is TGCAGCGTAGATCAGGGGACTCCCTACGAGCAGTACTTC.

The genes are TRBV6-6 and TRBJ1-1; no definite D call. This CDR3 spans 11 amino acids. Germline V gene lookup returns CDR1 MNHNY and CDR2 SVGAGI (reference sequence). Trimming removed 4 bases at V and 7 bases at J, with 7 bases between. Written as DNA, the CDR3 is TGTGCCAGCAGTTTAAGCAGTGAAGCTTTCTTT. Its protein product is CASSLSSEAFF.

This clonotype occurred a few times. This chain joins TRBV29-1 and TRBJ2-5, with 15 positions matching TRBD2. This CDR3 is 19 amino acids long. CDR1 SQVTM and CDR2 ANQGSEA come from the germline V gene. Trimming at V came to 3 bases and at J to 0 bases, leaving 11 bases not matched to a gene. This CDR3 is CSVDYGLAGGWGYQETQYF. The CDR3 DNA reads as TGCAGCGTTGATTACGGACTAGCGGGAGGGTGGGGGTACCAAGAGACCCAGTACTTC.

This clonotype was observed a handful of times. The J gene is TRBJ2-7, the V gene TRBV7-2; 7 nucleotides match TRBD2. This CDR3 spans 20 amino acids. Per germline, CDR1 SGHTA and CDR2 FQGNSA. The trim removed 2 bases at V and 2 bases at J, leaving 21 bases unmatched. CDR3 nucleotides: TGTGCCAGCAGCTTATTTTTGGCGGGGGACGTCTTGGCTCGACCCTACGAGCAGTACTTC. Residues: CASSLFLAGDVLARPYEQYF.

The V and J genes are TRBV27 and TRBJ2-1, with D perhaps matching TRBD1 (6 bases). This CDR3 is 15 amino acids long. Between the trimmed V and J ends, which lost 5 bases and 8 bases, there was a span of 19 bases. Germline lookup yields CDR1 MNHEY and CDR2 SMNVEV (reference sequence). In nucleotides, the CDR3 is TGTGCCAGCAGTCCGCCGCCATTCAGGGGATATGAGCAGTTCTTC. It codes for CASSPPPFRGYEQFF.

On this clonotype: Compared with germline, one end of the junction differs, possibly owing to a read error. V and J are TRBV7-2 and TRBJ2-4, with D possibly matching TRBD2 (7 bases). CDR3 length: 17 residues. From germline, CDR1 is SGHTA and CDR2 FQGNSA. CDR3 sequence reads: CAGSLASGGEAKNIQYF. DNA of the CDR3: TGTGCCGGCAGCTTAGCGTCGGGGGGCGAAGCCAAAAACATTCAGTACTTC.

This clonotype was seen ten or more times. The chain combines TRBV28 with TRBJ2-3; no definite D call. The V and J ends lost 5 bases and 1 base respectively, with 4 bases between them. The CDR3 is made up of 12 amino acids. The V gene's germline CDR1 is MDHEN and CDR2 SYDVKM. The CDR3 nucleotides are TGTGCCAGCAGTGGGGGCACAGATACGCAGTATTTT. Protein product: CASSGGTDTQYF.